These 14 T cell receptor beta chains were sequenced from one sample in a study of chemoradiotherapy in HPV16-positive cancers (dated by TCRdb to the early 2020s). Libraries were built with the immunoSEQ multiplex PCR assay. As stored in TCRdb, this immuneACCESS dataset retains in-frame rearrangements with V and J assigned. A fraction of the clones does not appear; measured against another copy, unresolved V genes explain less than half of the discrepancy, and the remainder lacks a known reason. This sample is represented by 5,800 or so clones; approximately 90% of them were singletons. Of the sample, approximately 22% falls within the top ten clones. This specimen consisted of blood, obtained from a patient who underwent chemoradiotherapy. The origin of the receptors is a human donor with HPV-associated anogenital cancer.

The chain combines TRBV4-3 with TRBJ1-3; maybe TRBD1 (5 bases). The CDR3 is 15 amino acids. Germline V gives CDR1 LGHNA, CDR2 YSLEER. V was pared by 2 bases and J by 4 bases, with 12 bases between. The CDR3 sequence is CASSQSRVAGNTIYF. CDR3 bases: TGCGCCAGCAGCCAATCCAGGGTTGCCGGAAACACCATATATTTT.

The chain links TRBV29-1 to TRBJ1-2; D remains ambiguous. Germline V gene sequence: CDR1 SQVTM, CDR2 ANQGSEA. CDR3 length: 12 amino acids. The V and J ends lost 1 base and 2 bases respectively, with 5 bases between them. CDR3 region: CSVEAVNYGYTF. The CDR3 region has the DNA TGCAGCGTTGAAGCGGTGAACTATGGCTACACCTTC.

V gene TRBV6-5 combines with J gene TRBJ2-2; D uncertain. The V gene lost 6 bases and the J gene lost 5 bases, with 7 bases spanning the gap. The CDR3 is 12 residues long. Per the germline V gene, CDR1 is MNHEY and CDR2 is SVGAGI. In DNA, the CDR3 is TGTGCCAGCAGACGTAGAACCGGGGAGCTGTTTTTT. This encodes CASRRRTGELFF.

The chain links TRBV18 to TRBJ2-2; 12 bases line up with TRBD2. The CDR3 length is 16 residues. V lost 4 bases, J lost 4 bases, and 4 bases stayed unmatched. CDR1 is KGHSH, CDR2 LQKENI, per germline. In nucleotides, the CDR3 is TGTGCCAGCTCACTGACTAGCGGGAGCGCCACCGGGGAGCTGTTTTTT. It codes for CASSLTSGSATGELFF. The whole variable domain, filled in from reference TRBV18 and TRBJ2-2, reads NAGVMQNPRHLVRRRGQEARLRCSPMKGHSHVYWYRQLPEEGLKFMVYLQKENIIDESGMPKERFSAEFPKEGPSILRIQQVVRGDSAAYFCASSLTSGSATGELFFGEGSRLTVL.

V gene TRBV6-4 combines with J gene TRBJ2-7; the match to TRBD2 covers 8 bases. V gave up 5 bases and J gave up 4 bases; unmatched junction bases: 7. This CDR3 is built from 14 residues. Germline CDR1 and CDR2: MRHNA and SNTAGT. The CDR3, as DNA: TGTGCCAGCAGTTACGGGGGGGCCGGGTACGAGCAGTACTTC. This translates into CASSYGGAGYEQYF.

The count of this clone is one. The gene calls are TRBV28 and TRBJ1-2; D remains unclear. The germline V gene encodes CDR1 MDHEN and CDR2 SYDVKM. This CDR3 is 14 amino acids long. The V gene lost 4 bases and the J gene lost 7 bases, with 16 bases spanning the gap. The CDR3 region has the DNA TGTGCCAGCAGTTCCGCCGGGTCCCGTTCTGGCTACACCTTC. Its translation is CASSSAGSRSGYTF.

The chain has TRBV7-7 and TRBJ2-5; TRBD2 matches at 9 bases. J lost 2 bases, V lost 1 base, and 5 bases had no gene match. The germline V gene encodes CDR1 SSHAT and CDR2 FNYEAQ (reference sequence). This CDR3 has 16 residues. CDR3 bases: TGTGCCAGCAGCTTAGGATCGAGCGGGGGGCAAGAGACCCAGTACTTC. Translation gives CASSLGSSGGQETQYF.

This sequence joins TRBV5-1 and TRBJ2-3; tentatively, D is TRBD1 or TRBD2 (6 bases each). The germline V and J ends were trimmed by 2 bases and 0 bases, with 13 bases remaining between them. Per the germline V gene, CDR1 is SGHRS and CDR2 is YFSETQ. The CDR3 has 16 amino acids. CDR3 coding DNA: TGCGCCAGCAGCTTTGGGGGGACACCTAGCACAGATACGCAGTATTTT. Translation gives CASSFGGTPSTDTQYF.

In nucleotides, the CDR3 is TGTGCCAGCAGCTCTAGCGGGGGGACAGATACGCAGTATTTT. It codes for CASSSSGGTDTQYF. This sequence joins TRBV7-7 and TRBJ2-3; 11 positions agree with TRBD2. The CDR3 loop spans 14 amino acids. Germline-derived CDR1 and CDR2 are SSHAT and FNYEAQ (reference sequence). J gave up 3 bases and V 4 bases, and 0 bases lay outside the gene matches.

The CDR3: CASRARVPHRAPGETQYF. DNA of the CDR3: TGTGCCAGCAGAGCTAGGGTGCCTCACAGGGCCCCGGGAGAGACCCAGTACTTC. The rearrangement links TRBV7-2 to TRBJ2-5; possible D gene TRBD1, 6 bases. This CDR3 is 18 amino acids long. V dropped 6 bases and J dropped 4 bases, with 27 bases sitting between them. Germline lookup yields CDR1 SGHTA and CDR2 FQGNSA.

This chain connects TRBV28 to TRBJ2-5, with 11 bases identical to TRBD2. The CDR3 totals 15 residues. In germline, CDR1 is MDHEN, CDR2 SYDVKM. The junction had 2 bases not matched to a gene; V was cut back by 2 bases and J by 3 bases. In DNA, the CDR3 is TGTGCCAGCAGTTTACCGGGACTAGCGGAAGAGACCCAGTACTTC. As protein: CASSLPGLAEETQYF.

This chain connects TRBV7-9 to TRBJ1-3; D not certain. Looked up from germline, CDR1 is SEHNR and CDR2 is FQNEAQ (reference sequence). Trimming pared 7 bases from V and 10 bases from J, leaving 17 bases between. The CDR3 covers 13 residues. In DNA form, the CDR3 reads TGTGCCAGCAACGACCAGAGGGATGTAACCATATATTTT. The encoded protein is CASNDQRDVTIYF.

The chain uses TRBV15 and TRBJ2-7, with TRBD2 matching 7 bases. With V trimmed by 1 base and J by 2 bases, 5 bases remained unmatched. Germline V lookup: CDR1 LNHNV, CDR2 YYDKDF (reference sequence). The CDR3 is 15 residues long. Written as DNA, the CDR3 is TGTGCCACCAGCAGAGGGGGAGGGCCCACCTACGAGCAGTACTTC. Amino acids: CATSRGGGPTYEQYF.

The chain couples TRBV28 to TRBJ1-1; D is perhaps TRBD1 (6 bases). The CDR3 runs to 13 residues. V was shortened by 0 bases and J by 7 bases, with 9 bases between the two germline ends. Germline values: CDR1 MDHEN, CDR2 SYDVKM. The CDR3, as DNA: TGTGCCAGCAGTTTATGGGACAGAGTTGAAGCTTTCTTT. This sequence encodes CASSLWDRVEAFF.